This TCR beta chain is from a study of T cell responses to AZD1222 COVID-19 vaccine. As for the study in general: Doses given second, at about 4 or about 12 weeks, were pooled.

The table came from immunoSEQ multiplex PCR; TCRdb's copy has only in-frame clones and leaves some out. Found here are around 120,000 clones, about 90% of them singletons; the top ten hold roughly 10%. General study points: Dominant CD4 TCR responses targeted spike regions 160-218 and 743-854. Donors were mostly white British, more females; clonal diversity possibly underestimated. Increased Spike-specific TCR breadth and depth were observed after two AZD1222 doses.

Germline V lookup: CDR1 MNHEY, CDR2 SMNVEV (reference sequence). The V gene lost 3 bases and the J gene lost 2 bases, with 8 bases spanning the gap. The CDR3 extends over 13 amino acids. To note about this clone: The antigen remains undetermined.

This clonotype was sampled from an adult in good health. The V call is TRBV27, the J call TRBJ2-7; perhaps D is TRBD1 or TRBD2 (5 bases each). Specimen: peripheral blood, collected on day 0 of AZD1222 vaccination. The CDR3 here is CASSLGTAYEQYF. The CDR3 DNA follows: TGTGCCAGCAGTTTGGGGACGGCCTACGAGCAGTACTTC.